One sample yielded the 25 T cell receptor beta chains listed below, sequenced in a study of blood T cell repertoires in COVID-19. The method was immunoSEQ multiplex PCR; TCRdb's version includes in-frame clones alone and lacks a portion of them. The sample yields over 150,000 clones, about 89% seen once. The specimen was peripheral blood. Receptors were obtained from a man aged 50-60 years with acute or convalescent COVID-19.

This chain links TRBV27 with TRBJ1-5; D is ambiguous. CDR3 size: 13 residues. Germline CDR1 reads MNHEY; CDR2 reads SMNVEV (reference sequence). The V gene lost 3 bases and the J gene lost 0 bases, with 3 bases spanning the gap. Here the CDR3 reads CASSLRSNQPQHF. CDR3 DNA: TGTGCCAGCAGTTTGCGTAGCAATCAGCCCCAGCATTTT.

In the case of this clone: The sample has other DNA sequences that encode this CDR3 too. V gene TRBV4-1 combines with J gene TRBJ1-5; a possible D gene is TRBD1 (6 bases). CDR1 and CDR2 (germline): MGHRA, YSYEKL. This CDR3 has 16 amino acids. The V end lost 1 base, the J end lost 1 base, and 11 bases lay between the germline ends. CDR3 in DNA: TGCGCCAGCAGCCAAGGCCTCCAGGGGAGCAATCAGCCCCAGCATTTT. This encodes CASSQGLQGSNQPQHF.

The chain is built from TRBV5-1 and TRBJ1-4; 8 nucleotides line up with TRBD1. This CDR3 spans 14 amino acids. Germline CDR1 reads SGHRS; CDR2 reads YFSETQ. Trimming removed 3 bases from V and 5 bases from J; junction bases left unmatched: 3. The CDR3 loop is CASSSDRGNEKLFF. CDR3 DNA sequence: TGCGCCAGCAGCTCAGACAGGGGAAATGAAAAACTGTTTTTT.

The rearrangement uses TRBV27 and TRBJ2-1, with TRBD1 matching over 9 bases. The CDR3 length is 18 residues. V shed 5 bases and J 6 bases; nucleotides not matched to a gene: 17. Germline V CDR1 and CDR2: MNHEY, SMNVEV (reference sequence). The CDR3 loop reads CASSALTGGVYRANEQFF. Here the CDR3 DNA reads TGTGCCAGCAGTGCGTTGACAGGGGGTGTTTATCGAGCCAATGAGCAGTTCTTC.

The chain couples TRBV6-4 to TRBJ2-1; 7 positions match TRBD2. Germline V gene sequence: CDR1 MRHNA, CDR2 SNTAGT. CDR3 length: 14 residues. V lost 3 bases, J lost 5 bases, and 4 bases stayed unmatched. In DNA, the CDR3 is TGTGCCAGCAGTGAGCGGGGGAGCCACAATGAGCAGTTCTTC. Encoded protein: CASSERGSHNEQFF.

The genes are TRBV30 and TRBJ2-1; 9 bases are a match to TRBD2. V lost 5 bases, J lost 5 bases, and 10 bases stayed unmatched. The germline gives CDR1 GTSNPN, CDR2 SVGIG (reference sequence). The CDR3 is 15 amino acids. The CDR3 region has the DNA TGTGCCTGGGGGGGGGTAGCGGGAGCGAACAATGAGCAGTTCTTC. Amino acids: CAWGGVAGANNEQFF.

This clone was recorded only once. The CDR3 nucleotides read TGTGCCAGCAGACCACGGACAGCCCGCCAAGAGACCCAGTACTTC. Amino acids: CASRPRTARQETQYF. This chain connects TRBV28 to TRBJ2-5, with a tentative D call TRBD1 (6 bases). The CDR3 sequence is 15 residues long. Trimming stripped 6 bases from V and 1 base from J, with 15 bases between. CDR1 MDHEN and CDR2 SYDVKM come from the germline V gene.

This sequence joins TRBV5-6 and TRBJ2-5; the D gene is possibly TRBD1 (6 bases). V was shortened by 1 base and J by 4 bases, with 11 bases between the two germline ends. Per germline, CDR1 SGHDT and CDR2 YYEEEE. This CDR3 comprises 14 residues. The CDR3 DNA reads as TGTGCCAGCAGCTTGAACAGGGCTAGAGAGACCCAGTACTTC. Translation gives CASSLNRARETQYF. The variable domain in full, completed from reference TRBV5-6 and TRBJ2-5, reads DAGVTQSPTHLIKTRGQQVTLRCSPKSGHDTVSWYQQALGQGPQFIFQYYEEEERQRGNFPDRFSGHQFPNYSSELNVNALLLGDSALYLCASSLNRARETQYFGPGTRLLVL.

The rearrangement links TRBV5-5 to TRBJ1-2, with unresolved D. With 5 bases removed from V and 3 bases from J, the gap between germline ends came to 17 bases. Germline V CDR1 and CDR2: SGHKS, YYEKEE (reference sequence). This CDR3 has 15 residues. The CDR3 is CASSPRTGADYGYTF. CDR3 sequence (DNA): TGTGCCAGCAGTCCTAGGACTGGAGCTGACTATGGCTACACCTTC. Drawing the rest from reference TRBV5-5 and TRBJ1-2, the complete variable domain is DAGVTQSPTHLIKTRGQQVTLRCSPISGHKSVSWYQQVLGQGPQFIFQYYEKEERGRGNFPDRFSARQFPNYSSELNVNALLLGDSALYLCASSPRTGADYGYTFGSGTRLTVV.

This rearrangement joins TRBV28 to TRBJ2-1; the match to TRBD2 covers 13 bases. CDR3 length equals 15 residues. The germline CDR1 and CDR2 sequences are MDHEN and SYDVKM. The V gene end was trimmed by 5 bases and the J gene end by 7 bases; junction bases not matched to a gene: 5. The CDR3 sequence is CASSVPGLAGNEQFF. In DNA form, the CDR3 reads TGTGCCAGCAGTGTTCCGGGACTAGCGGGGAATGAGCAGTTCTTC.

V is TRBV28 and J is TRBJ1-2, with a possible D match to TRBD1 (6 bases). Germline V gene lookup returns CDR1 MDHEN and CDR2 SYDVKM. The length of the CDR3 is 14 residues. V was shortened by 1 base and J by 2 bases, with 8 bases between the two germline ends. The CDR3, as DNA: TGTGCCAGCAGTTTATCGGGGACAAACTATGGCTACACCTTC. Residues: CASSLSGTNYGYTF.

V and J are TRBV15 and TRBJ1-1, with D possibly TRBD1 on 6 matching bases. CDR1 LNHNV and CDR2 YYDKDF come from the germline V gene (reference sequence). The V end lost 0 bases, the J end lost 3 bases, and 14 bases lay between the germline ends. The CDR3 is 16 amino acids. The CDR3 sequence is CATSRDGWGLDTEAFF. Written as DNA, the CDR3 is TGTGCCACCAGCAGAGATGGTTGGGGGCTCGACACTGAAGCTTTCTTT.

The chain joins TRBV6-5 to TRBJ2-7; 10 bases are shared with TRBD2. In germline, CDR1 is MNHEY, CDR2 SVGAGI. Losses at the gene ends were 8 bases for V and 4 bases for J; bases not matched to a gene: 5. The CDR3 has 13 amino acids. The CDR3 spells CASRTSGRYEQYV. The CDR3 coding sequence is TGTGCCAGCCGGACTAGCGGACGATACGAGCAGTACGTC.

The chain uses TRBV13 and TRBJ2-1, with 7 bases that match TRBD1. Germline CDR1 is PRHDT and CDR2 is FYEKMQ (reference sequence). The CDR3 runs 15 residues. Trimming removed 3 bases from V and 0 bases from J; junction bases left unmatched: 2. Here the CDR3 reads CASSFRGSSYNEQFF. The CDR3 nucleotides read TGTGCCAGCAGCTTCAGGGGGAGCTCCTACAATGAGCAGTTCTTC. Based on the CDR3 plus reference TRBV13 and TRBJ2-1, the full variable domain is AAGVIQSPRHLIKEKRETATLKCYPIPRHDTVYWYQQGPGQDPQFLISFYEKMQSDKGSIPDRFSAQQFSDYHSELNMSSLELGDSALYFCASSFRGSSYNEQFFGPGTRLTVL.

This chain uses TRBV5-5 with TRBJ1-6, with D maybe TRBD1 (5 bases). Germline V gives CDR1 SGHKS, CDR2 YYEKEE (reference sequence). The V and J ends lost 3 bases and 7 bases respectively, with 14 bases between them. The CDR3 contains 15 residues. This chain's CDR3 is CASSSQGDLNSPLHF. Here the CDR3 DNA reads TGTGCCAGCAGCTCGCAGGGCGATCTGAATTCACCCCTCCACTTT.

The V and J genes are TRBV19 and TRBJ2-2; 9 bases agree with TRBD1. Germline trimming cut 4 bases from V and 3 bases from J; bases unmatched to any gene: 6. This CDR3 has 16 residues. CDR1 and CDR2 from the germline V gene are LNHDA and SQIVND (reference sequence). CDR3 in DNA: TGTGCCAGTAGTACGCTTGGGGACAGGGACACCGGGGAGCTGTTTTTT. This gives the protein CASSTLGDRDTGELFF.

CDR3 region: CASSVGSGRANEQFF. DNA of the CDR3: TGTGCCAGCAGCGTAGGAAGCGGGAGGGCCAATGAGCAGTTCTTC. V usage is TRBV9 and J usage is TRBJ2-1; 10 bases are shared with TRBD2. This CDR3 spans 15 amino acids. Germline V gene data show CDR1 as SGDLS and CDR2 as YYNGEE. V gave up 0 bases and J gave up 6 bases; unmatched junction bases: 3.

The V and J genes are TRBV28 and TRBJ1-2; D is perhaps TRBD1 (5 bases). Germline V gene sequence: CDR1 MDHEN, CDR2 SYDVKM. This CDR3 contains 14 residues. V lost 2 bases, J lost 5 bases, and 12 bases lay in between. For the CDR3, the DNA is TGTGCCAGCAGTTTACCGACAGATTATTATGGCTACACCTTC. Translation gives CASSLPTDYYGYTF.

J is TRBJ2-1 and V is TRBV6-6; 11 positions match TRBD2. Trimming at V came to 6 bases and at J to 5 bases, leaving 9 bases not matched to a gene. The CDR3 is 16 residues long. Germline V gene sequence: CDR1 MNHNY, CDR2 SVGAGI (reference sequence). CDR3 loop: CASRGISTSGDNEQFF. DNA for the CDR3: TGTGCCAGCAGGGGTATATCGACTAGCGGGGACAATGAGCAGTTCTTC.

The chain combines TRBV28 with TRBJ1-1, with 9 bases that match TRBD1. Germline CDR1 MDHEN, CDR2 SYDVKM. The CDR3 extends over 14 amino acids. The J segment lost 2 bases and the V segment lost 8 bases, leaving 6 bases of the junction unmatched. The CDR3 sequence: CASVITGGNTEAFF. The CDR3 bases are TGTGCCAGCGTAATCACAGGGGGCAACACTGAAGCTTTCTTT.

This chain joins TRBV9 and TRBJ2-2; TRBD1 matches at 9 bases. The germline CDR1 and CDR2 sequences are SGDLS and YYNGEE. The length of the CDR3 is 14 residues. Trimming removed 4 bases from V and 3 bases from J; junction bases left unmatched: 1. The CDR3 nucleotides are TGTGCCAGCAGCAGGGACAGGGACACCGGGGAGCTGTTTTTT. Amino acids: CASSRDRDTGELFF.

V gene TRBV2 combines with J gene TRBJ1-6, with TRBD1 identical over 7 bases. CDR1 is SNHLY and CDR2 is FYNNEI in the germline V gene. This CDR3 is built from 13 residues. With 7 bases clipped from V and 9 bases from J, the junction kept 6 bases outside the gene matches. In nucleotides, the CDR3 is TGTGCCAGCAACGACAGGGTAATTTCACCCCTCCACTTT. It yields the protein CASNDRVISPLHF.

V gene TRBV4-3 combines with J gene TRBJ1-4; perhaps TRBD1 as D (5 bases). V lost 1 base and J 4 bases, leaving 16 bases between the germline ends. Germline CDR1 and CDR2: LGHNA and YSLEER. There are 17 residues in the CDR3. As DNA, the CDR3 is TGCGCCAGCAGCCAAGGTTGGACAACTAACCGTAATGAAAAACTGTTTTTT. The encoded protein is CASSQGWTTNRNEKLFF.

The genes are TRBV4-1 and TRBJ2-5; 8 bases are a match to TRBD2. CDR1 is MGHRA and CDR2 is YSYEKL in the germline V gene. With V trimmed by 1 base and J by 5 bases, 9 bases remained unmatched. The CDR3 sequence is 16 residues long. The CDR3 sequence: CASSQVGLADGETQYF. CDR3 coding DNA: TGCGCCAGCAGCCAAGTAGGACTAGCCGATGGGGAGACCCAGTACTTC.

The V call is TRBV27, the J call TRBJ1-2; D gene uncertain. Germline lookup yields CDR1 MNHEY and CDR2 SMNVEV (reference sequence). Between the trimmed V and J ends, which lost 1 base and 7 bases, there was a span of 13 bases. This CDR3 region has 14 residues. The CDR3 DNA reads as TGTGCCAGCAGTTTATATCAGGCTTCGGCTGGCTACACCTTC. This encodes CASSLYQASAGYTF.